The rows below give T cell receptor beta chains drawn from one sample of a study of cytomegalovirus exposure and HLA in healthy donors. TCRdb keeps only in-frame clones here, not all; method: immunoSEQ multiplex PCR. The data hold around 140,000 clones, with less than 85% observed a single time. Specimen: PBMCs. All receptors come from a woman aged 55-70 years in good health and CMV-seropositive. Both conserved end residues are part of each CDR3. A D gene is named only where the DNA matches it firmly. Rows give clone size only sometimes, using once, few, many, or a class for an expanded clone.

D gene: TRBD1
clone size: once
V gene: TRBV28
J gene: TRBJ1-5
CDR3 DNA: TGTGCCAGCGCGCCGCTAGGACAGGGGAATCAGCCCCAGCATTTT
CDR3 protein: CASAPLGQGNQPQHF

D gene: -
clone size: -
V gene: TRBV2
J gene: TRBJ1-5
CDR3 DNA: TGTGCCAGCAGTGAAATGAGTAGCAATCAGCCCCAGCATTTT
CDR3 protein: CASSEMSSNQPQHF

D gene: -
clone size: -
V gene: TRBV28
J gene: TRBJ2-7
CDR3 DNA: TGTGCCAGCAGTGGGACAACGACCTACGAGCAGTACTTC
CDR3 protein: CASSGTTTYEQYF

D gene: -
clone size: -
V gene: TRBV5-4
J gene: TRBJ1-1
CDR3 DNA: TGTGCCAGCAGCTTTGCCGGTTCGAACACTGAAGCTTTCTTT
CDR3 protein: CASSFAGSNTEAFF

D gene: TRBD1
clone size: -
V gene: TRBV18
J gene: TRBJ1-2
CDR3 DNA: TGTGCCAGCTCTCCCACAGGGGATAACTATGGCTACACCTTC
CDR3 protein: CASSPTGDNYGYTF

D gene: TRBD2
clone size: few
V gene: TRBV9
J gene: TRBJ2-5
CDR3 DNA: TGTGCCAGCAGCGTAGTGGGACTAGCGGGACCACAAGAGACCCAGTACTTC
CDR3 protein: CASSVVGLAGPQETQYF

D gene: -
clone size: -
V gene: TRBV7-9
J gene: TRBJ1-2
CDR3 DNA: TGTGCCAGCAGCCTAGAGCATGGCTACACCTTC
CDR3 protein: CASSLEHGYTF

D gene: -
clone size: few
V gene: TRBV30
J gene: TRBJ1-2
CDR3 DNA: TGTGCCTCCCCTAAAGTAGGAGATGGGTATGGCTACACCTTC
CDR3 protein: CASPKVGDGYGYTF

D gene: -
clone size: -
V gene: TRBV29-1
J gene: TRBJ1-2
CDR3 DNA: TGCAGCGTAGTGCGCGGCTACACCTTC
CDR3 protein: CSVVRGYTF

D gene: TRBD1
clone size: -
V gene: TRBV19
J gene: TRBJ1-2
CDR3 DNA: TGTGCCAGTAGGGAGACAGGGGACGACTATGGCTACACCTTC
CDR3 protein: CASRETGDDYGYTF

D gene: -
clone size: once
V gene: TRBV5-1
J gene: TRBJ1-1
CDR3 DNA: TGCGCCAGCAATGAGGGTTCAAACACTGAAGCTTTCTTT
CDR3 protein: CASNEGSNTEAFF

D gene: -
clone size: once
V gene: TRBV12-5
J gene: TRBJ1-1
CDR3 DNA: TGTGCTACGACACAGGGAAGGAACACTGAAGCTTTCTTT
CDR3 protein: CATTQGRNTEAFF

D gene: TRBD2
clone size: -
V gene: TRBV10-1
J gene: TRBJ2-1
CDR3 DNA: TGCGCCAGCAGTGAGGTTGCTAGCGGGAGGGAGCAGTTCTTC
CDR3 protein: CASSEVASGREQFF

D gene: TRBD2
clone size: -
V gene: TRBV7-9
J gene: TRBJ2-3
CDR3 DNA: TGTGCCAGCAGCCCAGCGGGAGCCGGCACAGATACGCAGTATTTT
CDR3 protein: CASSPAGAGTDTQYF